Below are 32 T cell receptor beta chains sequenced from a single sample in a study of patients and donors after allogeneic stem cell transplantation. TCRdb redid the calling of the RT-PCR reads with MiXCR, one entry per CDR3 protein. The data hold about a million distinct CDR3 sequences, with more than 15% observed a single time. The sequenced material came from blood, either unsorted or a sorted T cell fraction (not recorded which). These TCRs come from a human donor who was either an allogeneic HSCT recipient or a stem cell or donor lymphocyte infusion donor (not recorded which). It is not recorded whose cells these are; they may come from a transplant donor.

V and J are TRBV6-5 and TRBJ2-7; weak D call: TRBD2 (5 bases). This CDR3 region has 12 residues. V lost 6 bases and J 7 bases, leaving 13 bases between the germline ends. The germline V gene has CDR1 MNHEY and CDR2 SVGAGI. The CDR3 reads CASRTTSGEQYF. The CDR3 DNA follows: TGTGCCAGCAGGACAACATCGGGGGAGCAGTACTTC.

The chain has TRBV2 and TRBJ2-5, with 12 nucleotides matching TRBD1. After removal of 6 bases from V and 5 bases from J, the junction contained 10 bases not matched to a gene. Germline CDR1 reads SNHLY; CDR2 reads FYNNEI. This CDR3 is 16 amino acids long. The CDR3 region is CASREPGTGGAETQYF. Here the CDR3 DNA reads TGTGCCAGCAGAGAACCCGGGACAGGGGGCGCGGAGACCCAGTACTTC.

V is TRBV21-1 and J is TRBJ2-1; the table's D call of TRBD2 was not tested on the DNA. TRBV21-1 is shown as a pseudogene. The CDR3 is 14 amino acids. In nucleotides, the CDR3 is TGTGCCAGCAGCAAAGCTGGAGGGACGGGTGAGCAGTTCTTC. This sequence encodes CASSKAGGTGEQFF.

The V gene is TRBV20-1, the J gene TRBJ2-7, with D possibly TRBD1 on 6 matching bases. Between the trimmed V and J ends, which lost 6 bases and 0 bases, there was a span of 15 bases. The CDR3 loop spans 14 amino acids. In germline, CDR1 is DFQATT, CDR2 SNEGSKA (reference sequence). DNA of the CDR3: TGCAGTGCGCAGTGGACAGTGGGCTCCTACGAGCAGTACTTC. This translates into CSAQWTVGSYEQYF.

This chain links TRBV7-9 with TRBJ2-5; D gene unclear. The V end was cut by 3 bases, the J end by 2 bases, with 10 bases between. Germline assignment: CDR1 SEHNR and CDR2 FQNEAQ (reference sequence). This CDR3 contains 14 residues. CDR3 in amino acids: CASSFTPLQETQYF. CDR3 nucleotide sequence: TGTGCCAGCAGCTTTACCCCCTTACAAGAGACCCAGTACTTC.

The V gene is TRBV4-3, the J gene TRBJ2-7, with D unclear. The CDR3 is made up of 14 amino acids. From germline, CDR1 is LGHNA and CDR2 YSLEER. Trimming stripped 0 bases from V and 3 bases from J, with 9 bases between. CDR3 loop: CASSQEWQDYEQYF. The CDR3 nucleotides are TGCGCCAGCAGCCAAGAGTGGCAGGACTACGAGCAGTACTTC.

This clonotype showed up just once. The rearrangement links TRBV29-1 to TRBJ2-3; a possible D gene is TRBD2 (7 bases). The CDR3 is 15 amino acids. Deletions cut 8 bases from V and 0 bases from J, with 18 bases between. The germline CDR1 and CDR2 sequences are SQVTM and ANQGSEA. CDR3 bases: TGCAGCCCCACAGGGAGGGGCGCTAGCACAGATACGCAGTATTTT. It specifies CSPTGRGASTDTQYF.

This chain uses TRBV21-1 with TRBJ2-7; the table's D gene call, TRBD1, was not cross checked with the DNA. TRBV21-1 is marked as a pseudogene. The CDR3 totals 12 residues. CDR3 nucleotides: TGTGCCAGCAGCAAAGAGGTCAGGGTGGGGTACTTC. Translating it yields CASSKEVRVGYF.

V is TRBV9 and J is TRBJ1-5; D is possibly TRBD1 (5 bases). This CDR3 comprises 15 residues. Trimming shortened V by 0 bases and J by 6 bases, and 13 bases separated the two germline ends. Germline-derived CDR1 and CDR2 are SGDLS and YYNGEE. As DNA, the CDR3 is TGTGCCAGCAGCGTAGGGGTCGGGGGTGGTCAGCCCCAGCATTTT. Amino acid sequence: CASSVGVGGGQPQHF.

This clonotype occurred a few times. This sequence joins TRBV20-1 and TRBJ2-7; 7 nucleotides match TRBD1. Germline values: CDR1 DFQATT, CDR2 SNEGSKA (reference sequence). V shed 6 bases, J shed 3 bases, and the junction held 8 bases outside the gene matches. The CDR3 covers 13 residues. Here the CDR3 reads CSATDRESYEQYF. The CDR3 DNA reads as TGCAGTGCGACCGACAGGGAGAGCTACGAGCAGTACTTC.

CDR3 residues: CAWSVFRGTQYF. The CDR3 nucleotides read TGTGCCTGGAGTGTATTCAGGGGGACCCAGTACTTC. This chain joins TRBV30 and TRBJ2-5; D is possibly TRBD1 (6 bases). This CDR3 region has 12 residues. Germline CDR1 is GTSNPN and CDR2 is SVGIG (reference sequence). The ends were cut back, 0 bases at V and 7 bases at J, with 9 bases in the middle.

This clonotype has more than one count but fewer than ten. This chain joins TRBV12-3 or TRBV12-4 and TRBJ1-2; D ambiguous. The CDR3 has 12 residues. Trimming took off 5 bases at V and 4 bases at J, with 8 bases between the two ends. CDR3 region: CASSDGSYGYTF. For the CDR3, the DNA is TGTGCCAGCAGTGACGGCTCCTATGGCTACACCTTC.

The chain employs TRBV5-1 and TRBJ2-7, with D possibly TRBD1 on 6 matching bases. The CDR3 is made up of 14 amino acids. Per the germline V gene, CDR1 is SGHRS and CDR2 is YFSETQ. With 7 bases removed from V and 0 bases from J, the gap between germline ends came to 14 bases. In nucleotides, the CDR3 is TGCGCCAGCTTTGACAGGACCGTCTCCTACGAGCAGTACTTC. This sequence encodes CASFDRTVSYEQYF.

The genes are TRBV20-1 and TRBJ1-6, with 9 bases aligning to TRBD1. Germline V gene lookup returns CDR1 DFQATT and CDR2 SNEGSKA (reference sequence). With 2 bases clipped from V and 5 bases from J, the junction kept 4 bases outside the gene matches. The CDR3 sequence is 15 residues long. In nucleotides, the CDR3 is TGCAGTGCTAGACCGGGACAGGGCCATAATTCACCCCTCCACTTT. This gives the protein CSARPGQGHNSPLHF.

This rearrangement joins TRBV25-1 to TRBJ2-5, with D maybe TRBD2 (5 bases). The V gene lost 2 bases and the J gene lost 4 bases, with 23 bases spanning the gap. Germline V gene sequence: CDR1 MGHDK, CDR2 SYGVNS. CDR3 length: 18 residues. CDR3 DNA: TGTGCCAGCAGTGAAATGGAGCGGTGGCAAATTAGAGGAGAGACCCAGTACTTC. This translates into CASSEMERWQIRGETQYF.

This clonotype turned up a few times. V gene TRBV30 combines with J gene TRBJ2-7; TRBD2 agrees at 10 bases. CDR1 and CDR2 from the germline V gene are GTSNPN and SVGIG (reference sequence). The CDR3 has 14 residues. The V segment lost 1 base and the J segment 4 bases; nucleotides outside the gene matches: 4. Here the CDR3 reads CAWSGASGRYEQYF. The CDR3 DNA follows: TGTGCCTGGAGTGGGGCTAGCGGGAGATACGAGCAGTACTTC. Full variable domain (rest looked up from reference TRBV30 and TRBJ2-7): SQTIHQWPATLVQPVGSPLSLECTVEGTSNPNLYWYRQAAGRGLQLLFYSVGIGQISSEVPQNLSASRPQDRQFILSSKKLLLSDSGFYLCAWSGASGRYEQYFGPGTRLTVT.

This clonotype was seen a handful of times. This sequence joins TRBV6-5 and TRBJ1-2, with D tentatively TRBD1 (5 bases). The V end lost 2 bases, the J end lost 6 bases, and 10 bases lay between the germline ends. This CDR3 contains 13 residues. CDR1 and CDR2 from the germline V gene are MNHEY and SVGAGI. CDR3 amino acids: CASSYKGSNGYTF. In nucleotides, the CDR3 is TGTGCCAGCAGTTACAAGGGGTCAAATGGCTACACCTTC.

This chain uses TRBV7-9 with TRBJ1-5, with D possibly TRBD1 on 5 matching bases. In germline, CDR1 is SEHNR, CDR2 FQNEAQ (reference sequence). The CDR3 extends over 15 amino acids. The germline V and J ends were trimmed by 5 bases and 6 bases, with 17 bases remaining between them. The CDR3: CASSQGLGLGQPQHF. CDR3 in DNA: TGTGCCAGCAGCCAGGGTTTGGGGCTCGGTCAGCCCCAGCATTTT.

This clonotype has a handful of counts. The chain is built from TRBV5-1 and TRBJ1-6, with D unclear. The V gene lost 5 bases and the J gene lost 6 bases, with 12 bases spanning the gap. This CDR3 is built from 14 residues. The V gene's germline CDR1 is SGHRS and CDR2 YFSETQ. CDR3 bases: TGCGCCAGCAGAACAGCGGCAAGTAATTCACCCCTCCACTTT. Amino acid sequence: CASRTAASNSPLHF. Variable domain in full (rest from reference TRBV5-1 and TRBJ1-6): KAGVTQTPRYLIKTRGQQVTLSCSPISGHRSVSWYQQTPGQGLQFLFEYFSETQRNKGNFPGRFSGRQFSNSRSEMNVSTLELGDSALYLCASRTAASNSPLHFGNGTRLTVT.

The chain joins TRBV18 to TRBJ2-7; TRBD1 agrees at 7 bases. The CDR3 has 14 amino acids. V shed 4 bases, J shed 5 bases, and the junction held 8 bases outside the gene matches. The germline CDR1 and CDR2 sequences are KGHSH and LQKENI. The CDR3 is CASSRQTGTNEQYF. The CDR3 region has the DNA TGTGCCAGCTCACGCCAGACAGGGACCAACGAGCAGTACTTC.

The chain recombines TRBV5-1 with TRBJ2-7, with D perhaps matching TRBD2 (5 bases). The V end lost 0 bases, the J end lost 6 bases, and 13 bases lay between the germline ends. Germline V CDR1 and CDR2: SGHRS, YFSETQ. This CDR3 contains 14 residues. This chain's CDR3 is CASSLGGLGLEQYF. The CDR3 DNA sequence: TGCGCCAGCAGCTTGGGCGGACTGGGTCTCGAGCAGTACTTC.

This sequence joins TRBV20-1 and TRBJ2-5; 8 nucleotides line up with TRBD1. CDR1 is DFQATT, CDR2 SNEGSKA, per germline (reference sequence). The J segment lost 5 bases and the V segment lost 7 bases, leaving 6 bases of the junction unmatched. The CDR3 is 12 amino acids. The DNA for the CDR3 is TGCAGTGGTAACAGGGGGATGGAGACCCAGTACTTC. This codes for CSGNRGMETQYF.

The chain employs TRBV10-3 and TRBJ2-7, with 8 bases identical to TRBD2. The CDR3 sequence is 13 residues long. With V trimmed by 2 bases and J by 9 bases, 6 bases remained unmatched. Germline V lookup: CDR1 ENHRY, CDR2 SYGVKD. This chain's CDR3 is CAISELPGGMQYF. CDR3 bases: TGTGCCATCAGTGAGCTCCCGGGGGGGATGCAGTACTTC.

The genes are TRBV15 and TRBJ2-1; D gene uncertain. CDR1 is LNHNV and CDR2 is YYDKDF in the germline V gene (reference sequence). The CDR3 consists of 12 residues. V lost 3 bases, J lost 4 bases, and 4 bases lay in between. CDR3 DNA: TGTGCCACCAGCAGTCAATACAATGAGCAGTTCTTC. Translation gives CATSSQYNEQFF.

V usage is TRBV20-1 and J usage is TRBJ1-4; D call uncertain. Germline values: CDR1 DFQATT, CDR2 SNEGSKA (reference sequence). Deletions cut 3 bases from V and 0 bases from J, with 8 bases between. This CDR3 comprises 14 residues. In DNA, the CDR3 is TGCAGTGCTAGCTACGGGCCAACTAATGAAAAACTGTTTTTT. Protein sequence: CSASYGPTNEKLFF.

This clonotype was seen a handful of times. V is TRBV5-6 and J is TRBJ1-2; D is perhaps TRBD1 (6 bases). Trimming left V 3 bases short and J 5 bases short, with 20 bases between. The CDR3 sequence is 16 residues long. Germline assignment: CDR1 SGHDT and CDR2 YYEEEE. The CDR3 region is CASSSITQQGFYGYTF. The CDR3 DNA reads TGTGCCAGCAGCTCCATCACACAACAGGGATTTTATGGCTACACCTTC. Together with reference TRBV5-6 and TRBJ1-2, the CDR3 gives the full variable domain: DAGVTQSPTHLIKTRGQQVTLRCSPKSGHDTVSWYQQALGQGPQFIFQYYEEEERQRGNFPDRFSGHQFPNYSSELNVNALLLGDSALYLCASSSITQQGFYGYTFGSGTRLTVV.

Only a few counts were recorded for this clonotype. The CDR3 DNA sequence: TGTGCCAGCAGCCCCTCACCCCAGGGGGACCTAGGGCAGTTCTTC. This translates into CASSPSPQGDLGQFF. This chain connects TRBV7-9 to TRBJ2-1, with 7 bases matching TRBD1. The V segment lost 5 bases and the J segment 12 bases; nucleotides outside the gene matches: 16. Germline lookup yields CDR1 SEHNR and CDR2 FQNEAQ (reference sequence). There are 15 residues in the CDR3.

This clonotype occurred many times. The CDR3: CASSLLGASTDTQYF. The CDR3 nucleotides read TGTGCCAGCAGTTTACTAGGTGCTAGCACAGATACGCAGTATTTT. The rearrangement uses TRBV27 and TRBJ2-3; unclear D gene. Trimming left V 2 bases short and J 0 bases short, with 9 bases between. The CDR3 extends over 15 amino acids. The V gene's germline CDR1 is MNHEY and CDR2 SMNVEV (reference sequence).

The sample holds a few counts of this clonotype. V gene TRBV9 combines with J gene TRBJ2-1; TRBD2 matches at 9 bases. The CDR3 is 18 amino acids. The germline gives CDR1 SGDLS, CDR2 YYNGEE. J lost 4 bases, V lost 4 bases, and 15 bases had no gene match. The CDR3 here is CASSISTPLAGQYNEQFF. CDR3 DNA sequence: TGTGCCAGCAGCATCTCCACCCCCCTAGCGGGGCAGTACAATGAGCAGTTCTTC. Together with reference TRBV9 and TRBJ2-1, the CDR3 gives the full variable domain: DSGVTQTPKHLITATGQRVTLRCSPRSGDLSVYWYQQSLDQGLQFLIQYYNGEERAKGNILERFSAQQFPDLHSELNLSSLELGDSALYFCASSISTPLAGQYNEQFFGPGTRLTVL.

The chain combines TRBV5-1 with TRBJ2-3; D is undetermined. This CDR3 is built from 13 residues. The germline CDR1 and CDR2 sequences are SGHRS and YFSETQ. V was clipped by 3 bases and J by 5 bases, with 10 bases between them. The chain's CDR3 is CASSSLVGDTQYF. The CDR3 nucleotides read TGCGCCAGCAGCTCGCTAGTGGGAGATACGCAGTATTTT.

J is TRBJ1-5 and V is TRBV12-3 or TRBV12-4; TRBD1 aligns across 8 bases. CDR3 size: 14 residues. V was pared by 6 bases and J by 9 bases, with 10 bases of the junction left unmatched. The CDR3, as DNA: TGTGCCAGCAGCCGACAGGGGCCATTGGGGCCCCAGCATTTT. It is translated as CASSRQGPLGPQHF.

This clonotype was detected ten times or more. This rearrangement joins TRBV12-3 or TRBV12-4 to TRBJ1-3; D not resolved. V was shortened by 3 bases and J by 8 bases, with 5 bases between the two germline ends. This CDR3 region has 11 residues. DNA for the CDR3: TGTGCCAGCAGTTTTGGGGACACCATATATTTT. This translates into CASSFGDTIYF.